The sequence of this TCR beta chain was determined in a study of T cell repertoires in cytomegalovirus infection. Study-level results: Clonotypes of TCR beta that were HLA-C-restricted and CMV-specific dominated the ex vivo response.

A word on this clonotype: Its antigen is undetermined.

The V end lost 5 bases, the J end lost 4 bases, and 15 bases lay between the germline ends. The CDR3 spans 14 residues. Germline V gene lookup returns CDR1 MNHNY and CDR2 SVGAGI (reference sequence). In TCRdb, the reads were re-called with MiXCR into one record per CDR3 protein. The sample contains about 360,000 distinct CDR3 sequences, roughly 36% of which appear only once. The receptor comes from a human donor in good health (CMV status not recorded). Some clones in this sample may be carry-over from other donors' samples. This sequence joins TRBV6-6 and TRBJ2-7; possibly TRBD1 for D (5 bases). Sequenced here: cultured PBMCs, sampled from culture after CMV antigen stimulation. CDR3 in DNA: TGTGCCAGCAGTGAGGCCAGGGCGTTATACGAGCAGTACTTC. Its translation is CASSEARALYEQYF.